This T cell receptor (beta chain) was profiled in a study of OX40 agonist ivuxolimab in advanced cancers. Sequencing used immunoSEQ multiplex PCR; TCRdb keeps in-frame clones, though not all of them. The sample has more than 100,000 clones, about 92% seen once. Germline V CDR1 and CDR2: SGHRS, YFSETQ. Trimming removed 0 bases from V and 7 bases from J; junction bases left unmatched: 5. The CDR3 length is 15 residues. This clonotype was obtained from an adult with an advanced solid tumor such as melanoma, head and neck, liver or kidney cancer. The chain uses TRBV5-1 and TRBJ2-3; 10 bases fit TRBD2. Sample: CD4+ or CD8+ T cells sorted from blood, taken in a trial of the OX40 agonist ivuxolimab. CDR3 sequence: CASSLGTSGANTQYF. The CDR3 nucleotides read TGCGCCAGCAGCTTGGGTACTAGCGGGGCAAATACGCAGTATTTT.